This T cell receptor beta chain was sequenced for a study of blood T cell repertoires in COVID-19. On the study more broadly: The samples span acute and convalescent COVID-19 from the United States, Italy and Spain. Nucleic acid was either cDNA or gDNA, and it came from T cells, B-cell-depleted T cells, or PBMCs.

Clones were sequenced by immunoSEQ multiplex PCR, and TCRdb holds only the in-frame ones, with some missing. The table lists about 270,000 clones, approximately 85% of them singletons. This CDR3 has 15 residues. This clone was picked up a small number of times. This receptor was taken from a woman in her 70s with acute or convalescent COVID-19. Material for sequencing was peripheral blood. V is TRBV21-1 and J is TRBJ1-1; the table's D call, TRBD1, has no DNA check behind it. TRBV21-1 is annotated as a pseudogene. CDR3 coding DNA: TGTGCCAGCAGCAAACATCCCCAGGGGTGCACTGAAGCTTTCTTT. As protein: CASSKHPQGCTEAFF.